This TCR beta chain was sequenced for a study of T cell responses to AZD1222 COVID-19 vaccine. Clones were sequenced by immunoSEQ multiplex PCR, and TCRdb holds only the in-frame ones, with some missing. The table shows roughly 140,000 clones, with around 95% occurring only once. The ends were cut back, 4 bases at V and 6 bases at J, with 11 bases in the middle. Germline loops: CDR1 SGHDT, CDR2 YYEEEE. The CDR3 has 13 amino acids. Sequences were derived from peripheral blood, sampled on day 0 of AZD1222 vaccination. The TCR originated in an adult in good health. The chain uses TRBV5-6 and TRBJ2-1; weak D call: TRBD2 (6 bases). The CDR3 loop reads CASSELAFNEQFF. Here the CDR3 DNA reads TGTGCCAGCAGCGAACTAGCTTTCAATGAGCAGTTCTTC.